This note documents a single TCR beta chain sequence. This sample was taken from a study of blood T cell repertoires in COVID-19. At the level of the study: Sample material is recorded as cDNA or gDNA derived from T cells, B-cell-depleted T cells, or PBMCs.

TCRdb's copy holds only in-frame clones and misses some; the assay was immunoSEQ multiplex PCR. Among around 260,000 clones, 84% were seen once, and the ten largest hold roughly 4%. CDR3 length: 14 residues. The V and J ends lost 6 bases and 2 bases respectively, with 14 bases between them. In germline, CDR1 is MNHEY, CDR2 SVGAGI. V and J are TRBV6-5 and TRBJ2-7; TRBD1 is a possible D gene (5 bases). The specimen was PBMCs or T cells enriched from blood (not recorded which). This clonotype originated in a man younger than 40 with acute COVID-19. CDR3: CASRTSRGPYEQYV. The CDR3 region has the DNA TGTGCCAGCAGAACCTCAAGGGGCCCCTACGAGCAGTACGTC.